The subject of this entry is one T cell receptor (beta chain). Antigen unknown. The table came from immunoSEQ multiplex PCR; TCRdb's copy has only in-frame clones and leaves some out. The sample has tens of thousands of clones; 87% are singletons. The data were obtained in a study of T cell responses to AZD1222 COVID-19 vaccine. Whole-study results and caveats: Seropositive status at baseline applied to only five to seven AZD1222 recipients. CD4 TCRs associated with vaccination spanned spike, dominating at 160-218 and 743-854. Females made up more of the donors, who were largely white British, and clonal diversity may have come out too low. Increased Spike-specific TCR breadth and depth were observed after two AZD1222 doses.

The CDR3 spans 15 residues. Germline CDR1 is SGHRS and CDR2 is YFSETQ. Trimming removed 3 bases from V and 6 bases from J; junction bases left unmatched: 9. Sequencing was performed on peripheral blood, taken on day 0 of AZD1222 vaccination. The rearrangement uses TRBV5-1 and TRBJ1-5; 7 bases agree with TRBD1. This clonotype was obtained from an adult in good health. CDR3 residues: CASSSTGVGGQPQHF. Here the CDR3 DNA reads TGCGCCAGCAGCTCAACAGGGGTTGGCGGTCAGCCCCAGCATTTT.